The clone carrying this TCR beta chain was seen once. The data were obtained in a study of blood T cell repertoires in COVID-19. Looking at the study overall: Nucleic acid was either cDNA or gDNA, and it came from T cells, B-cell-depleted T cells, or PBMCs.

V was clipped by 6 bases and J by 0 bases, with 14 bases between them. Looked up from germline, CDR1 is ENHRY and CDR2 is SYGVKD. This CDR3 region has 15 residues. As handled by the study authors: Estimation of nucleated cell counts relied on the amplification of reference gene primers. Produced via immunoSEQ multiplex PCR; TCRdb's table is partial and in-frame only. For V, J and clone size, that table is used; D and trimming come from the DNA. The table shows about 100,000 clones, with roughly nine tenths occurring only once. Sequencing used peripheral blood. The chain combines TRBV10-3 with TRBJ2-5, with a possible D match to TRBD1 (5 bases). The source of this sequence is a man between 25 and 39 years old in a cohort sampled during active COVID-19. The CDR3 loop is CAIRPTETYQETQYF. CDR3 bases: TGTGCCATCAGACCGACAGAGACCTACCAAGAGACCCAGTACTTC.